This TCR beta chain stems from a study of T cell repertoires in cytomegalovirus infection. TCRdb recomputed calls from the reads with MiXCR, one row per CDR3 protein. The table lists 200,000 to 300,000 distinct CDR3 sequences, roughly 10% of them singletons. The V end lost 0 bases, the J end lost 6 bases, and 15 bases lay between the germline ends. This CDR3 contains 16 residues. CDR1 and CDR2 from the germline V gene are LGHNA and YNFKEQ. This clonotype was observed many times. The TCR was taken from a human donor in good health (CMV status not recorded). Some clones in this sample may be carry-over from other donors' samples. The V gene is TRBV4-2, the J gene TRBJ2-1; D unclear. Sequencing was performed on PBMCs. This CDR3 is CASSQEAVHERNEQFF. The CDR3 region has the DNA TGTGCCAGCAGCCAAGAGGCGGTCCATGAGCGCAATGAGCAGTTCTTC.